This T cell receptor (beta chain) comes out of a study of T cells in Graves' hyperthyroidism and ophthalmopathy. The CDR3 covers 16 residues. Looked up from germline, CDR1 is MNHEY and CDR2 is SMNVEV (reference sequence). V was pared by 6 bases and J by 2 bases, with 18 bases between. Amplified TCR beta CDR3 regions came from RNA transcripts. The HTBI set primed first-round TCR CDR3 RT-PCR. A single record per CDR3 protein comes from TCRdb applying MiXCR to the multiplex PCR reads. The sample includes some 440,000 distinct CDR3 sequences, 15% to 18% of them seen just once. This clonotype was detected ten times or more.

This sequence originates from a woman aged 18-35 years with Graves' hyperthyroidism. Material: blood. The rearrangement joins TRBV27 to TRBJ2-3; D may be TRBD2 (6 bases). The CDR3 DNA is TGTGCCAGCAGGGGGGGATCGGCAGTTCTCACAGATACGCAGTATTTT. Protein sequence: CASRGGSAVLTDTQYF.